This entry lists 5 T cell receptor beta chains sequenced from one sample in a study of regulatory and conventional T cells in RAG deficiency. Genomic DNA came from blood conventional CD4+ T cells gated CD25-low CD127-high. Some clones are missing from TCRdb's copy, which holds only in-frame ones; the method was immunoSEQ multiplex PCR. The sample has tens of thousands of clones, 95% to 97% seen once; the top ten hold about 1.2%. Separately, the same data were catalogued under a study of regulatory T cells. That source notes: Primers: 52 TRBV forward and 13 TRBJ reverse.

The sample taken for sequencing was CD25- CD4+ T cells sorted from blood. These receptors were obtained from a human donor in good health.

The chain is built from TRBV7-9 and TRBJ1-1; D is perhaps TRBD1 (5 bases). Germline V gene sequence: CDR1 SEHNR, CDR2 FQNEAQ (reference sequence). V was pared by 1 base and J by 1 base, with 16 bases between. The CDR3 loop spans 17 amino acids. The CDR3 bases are TGTGCCAGCAGCTTAGATCCGGGAGGGGTGGAGAACACTGAAGCTTTCTTT. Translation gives CASSLDPGGVENTEAFF.

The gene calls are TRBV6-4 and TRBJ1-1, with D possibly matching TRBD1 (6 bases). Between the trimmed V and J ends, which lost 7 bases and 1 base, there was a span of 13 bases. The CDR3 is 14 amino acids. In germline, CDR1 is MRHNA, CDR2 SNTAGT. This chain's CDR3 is CASKPGHQNTEAFF. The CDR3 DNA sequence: TGTGCCAGCAAACCGGGACACCAGAACACTGAAGCTTTCTTT.

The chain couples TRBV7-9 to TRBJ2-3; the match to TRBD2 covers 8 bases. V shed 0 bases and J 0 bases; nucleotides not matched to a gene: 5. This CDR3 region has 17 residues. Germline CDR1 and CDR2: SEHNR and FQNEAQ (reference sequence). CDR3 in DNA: TGTGCCAGCAGCTTAGCGTACACTAGCGGTAGCACAGATACGCAGTATTTT. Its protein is CASSLAYTSGSTDTQYF.

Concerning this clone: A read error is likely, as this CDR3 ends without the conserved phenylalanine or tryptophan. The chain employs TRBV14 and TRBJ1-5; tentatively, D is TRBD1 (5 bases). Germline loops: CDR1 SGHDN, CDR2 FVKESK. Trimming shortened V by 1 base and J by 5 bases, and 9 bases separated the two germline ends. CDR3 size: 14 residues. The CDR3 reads CASSQGGGDQPQHL. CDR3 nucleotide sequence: TGTGCCAGCAGCCAAGGTGGAGGGGATCAGCCCCAGCATCTT.

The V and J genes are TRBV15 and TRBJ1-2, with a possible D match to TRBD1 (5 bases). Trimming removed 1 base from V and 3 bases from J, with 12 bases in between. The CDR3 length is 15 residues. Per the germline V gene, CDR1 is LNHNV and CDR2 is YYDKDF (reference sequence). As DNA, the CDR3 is TGTGCCACCAGCAGAGGGGGGGGGACCCACTATGGCTACACCTTC. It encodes CATSRGGGTHYGYTF.